A single sample gave rise to the 24 T cell receptor beta chains below, sequenced in a study of human T cells and chemical hapten exposure. TCRdb re-derived calls from the RACE reads in MiXCR, one entry per CDR3 protein. The sample holds around 67,000 distinct CDR3 sequences, 8.5% seen once. Documented time point: patch test 2, 6 weeks after DPC sensitization. The treatment was: therapeutic diphenylcyclopropenone sensitization with weekly scalp DPC. Source: whole blood, taken in connection with sensitization to the hapten diphenylcyclopropenone (DPC). The receptor set was obtained from a woman aged 45-60 years with alopecia areata. Some clones in this sample may be carry-over from other donors' samples.

This clonotype was detected ten times or more. CDR3 nucleotides: TGTGCCAGCAGTTTTCGAAGGGGACAGGGGAGCTCCTACGAGCAGTACTTC. This encodes CASSFRRGQGSSYEQYF. The chain has TRBV6-2 or TRBV6-3 and TRBJ2-7, with 10 nucleotides matching TRBD1. This CDR3 has 17 residues. V dropped 4 bases and J dropped 0; count of bases not matched to a gene: 9. CDR1 and CDR2 (germline): MNHEY, SVGEGT.

This clonotype has a handful of counts. CDR3 in amino acids: CASTYRLAGVNEQFF. The CDR3 DNA sequence: TGTGCCAGTACCTATAGACTAGCGGGGGTGAATGAGCAGTTCTTC. The chain is built from TRBV6-1 and TRBJ2-1; 12 nucleotides agree with TRBD2. The CDR3 sequence is 15 residues long. Germline lookup yields CDR1 MNHNS and CDR2 SASEGT. V was clipped by 9 bases and J by 7 bases; unmatched bases: 10.

This clonotype was detected a few times. CDR3 in amino acids: CASSYRLAGTDTQYF. DNA for the CDR3: TGTGCCAGCAGCTATCGACTAGCGGGCACAGATACGCAGTATTTT. The rearrangement uses TRBV7-6 and TRBJ2-3, with 9 bases matching TRBD2. Trimming took 4 bases from V and 1 from J; bases not matched to a gene: 3. The CDR3 totals 15 residues. Germline lookup yields CDR1 SGHVS and CDR2 FNYEAQ.

The V gene is TRBV20-1, the J gene TRBJ2-7; 8 positions agree with TRBD1. Trimming cost V 6 bases and J 0 bases; bases outside gene matches: 4. The CDR3 spans 13 residues. Per the germline V gene, CDR1 is DFQATT and CDR2 is SNEGSKA (reference sequence). CDR3 DNA: TGCAGTGCGCGGGACAGGTTCTCCTACGAGCAGTACTTC. Its translation: CSARDRFSYEQYF.

This clonotype has ten or more counts. J is TRBJ2-3 and V is TRBV12-3 or TRBV12-4; D is undetermined. This CDR3 is built from 13 residues. Trimming left V 6 bases short and J 2 bases short, with 9 bases between. CDR3 nucleotides: TGTGCCAGCAGGGCCCATCTCACAGATACGCAGTATTTT. It yields the protein CASRAHLTDTQYF.

This clonotype was counted ten times or more. This chain links TRBV6-5 with TRBJ1-5; D is possibly TRBD1 (5 bases). Trimming cost V 2 bases and J 7 bases, with 12 bases left between them. Germline V CDR1 and CDR2: MNHEY, SVGAGI. This CDR3 region has 14 residues. The CDR3 region has the DNA TGTGCCAGCAGTTACGGGGCAGGGCGCCAGCCCCAGCATTTT. Translating it yields CASSYGAGRQPQHF.

The gene calls are TRBV29-1 and TRBJ2-1; D is uncertain. CDR3 size: 11 residues. V lost 7 bases and J 4 bases, leaving 8 bases between the germline ends. Germline V gene lookup returns CDR1 SQVTM and CDR2 ANQGSEA. DNA for the CDR3: TGCAGCGGAGACTTTTACAATGAGCAGTTCTTC. Encoded protein: CSGDFYNEQFF.

This chain connects TRBV7-9 to TRBJ1-4, with D unclear. V gave up 7 bases and J gave up 7 bases, with 22 bases separating them. The germline gives CDR1 SEHNR, CDR2 FQNEAQ (reference sequence). The CDR3 has 16 residues. This CDR3 is CASTLEGWTSGEKLFF. CDR3 sequence (DNA): TGTGCCAGCACCCTAGAGGGTTGGACTAGTGGTGAAAAACTGTTTTTT.

The rearrangement joins TRBV2 to TRBJ2-3; 10 bases are shared with TRBD2. From germline, CDR1 is SNHLY and CDR2 FYNNEI. The CDR3 sequence is 18 residues long. After removal of 2 bases from V and 1 base from J, the junction contained 9 bases not matched to a gene. The CDR3 region is CASSEWSGGASGTDTQYF. The CDR3 DNA is TGTGCCAGCAGTGAATGGAGCGGGGGGGCCTCGGGCACAGATACGCAGTATTTT. Combining the CDR3 with reference TRBV2 and TRBJ2-3 gives the whole variable domain EPEVTQTPSHQVTQMGQEVILRCVPISNHLYFYWYRQILGQKVEFLVSFYNNEISEKSEIFDDQFSVERPDGSNFTLKIRSTKLEDSAMYFCASSEWSGGASGTDTQYFGPGTRLTVL.

This clonotype was observed a single time. The chain employs TRBV5-1 and TRBJ2-5; D remains ambiguous. The germline V gene has CDR1 SGHRS and CDR2 YFSETQ. The CDR3 runs to 15 residues. Trimming took 0 bases from V and 2 from J, leaving 11 bases between them. The CDR3 is CASSLVRPSQETQYF. DNA for the CDR3: TGCGCCAGCAGCTTGGTGCGGCCCTCACAAGAGACCCAGTACTTC.

The CDR3 reads CASSQDRGTVEQFF. The CDR3 region has the DNA TGTGCCAGCAGCCAAGATCGGGGAACGGTTGAGCAGTTCTTC. The J gene is TRBJ2-1, the V gene TRBV4-2; D perhaps matches TRBD2 (5 bases). The CDR3 totals 14 residues. CDR1 is LGHNA and CDR2 is YNFKEQ in the germline V gene. Trimming removed 0 bases from V and 9 bases from J, with 12 bases in between.

With respect to this clonotype: As the CDR3 is not closed by the conserved phenylalanine or tryptophan, this likely results from a read error. The chain uses TRBV12-3 or TRBV12-4 and TRBJ2-5; D possibly uses TRBD1 or TRBD2 (5 bases each). This CDR3 comprises 19 residues. Trimming cost V 2 bases and J 4 bases, with 26 bases left between them. Written as DNA, the CDR3 is TGTGCCAGCAGTTTAAAGGTCGGGGCTAGAAAAGTGGTATCAGAGACCCAGTACTCC. Its protein is CASSLKVGARKVVSETQYS.

The J gene is TRBJ2-3, the V gene TRBV10-3; D gene ambiguous. V lost 6 bases and J 0 bases, leaving 10 bases between the germline ends. Per germline, CDR1 ENHRY and CDR2 SYGVKD. The CDR3 loop spans 14 amino acids. The DNA of the CDR3 is TGTGCCATCAGCCCGGGCCTGAGCACAGATACGCAGTATTTT. This sequence encodes CAISPGLSTDTQYF.

The chain is built from TRBV28 and TRBJ1-4; D may be TRBD1 (5 bases). This CDR3 spans 16 amino acids. Trimming left V 4 bases short and J 8 bases short, with 20 bases between. Per germline, CDR1 MDHEN and CDR2 SYDVKM. The CDR3 nucleotides are TGTGCCAGCAGTTCCCCCCGGAGAGGGGTAGGGGAAAAACTGTTTTTT. Its protein is CASSSPRRGVGEKLFF.

This clonotype appeared a few times. The chain recombines TRBV30 with TRBJ1-4; no firm D call. V shed 0 bases and J shed 3 bases, with 8 bases lying between them. In germline, CDR1 is GTSNPN, CDR2 SVGIG (reference sequence). This CDR3 spans 14 amino acids. The CDR3 spells CAWSVGSANEKLFF. The CDR3 DNA reads as TGTGCCTGGAGTGTGGGGTCGGCTAATGAAAAACTGTTTTTT.

V and J are TRBV9 and TRBJ2-7; TRBD2 matches 12 bases. CDR1 and CDR2 (germline): SGDLS, YYNGEE. The CDR3 spans 15 residues. Trimming removed 2 bases from V and 6 bases from J; junction bases left unmatched: 6. As DNA, the CDR3 is TGTGCCAGCAGCGTTTCTAGCGGGGGGGTTTTCGAGCAGTACTTC. Translating gives CASSVSSGGVFEQYF.

This clonotype appeared a few times. The chain recombines TRBV5-1 with TRBJ2-3, with D perhaps being TRBD1 or TRBD2 (5 bases each). The CDR3 is 15 amino acids. The germline V and J ends were trimmed by 3 bases and 5 bases, with 16 bases remaining between them. Germline V gene data show CDR1 as SGHRS and CDR2 as YFSETQ. CDR3 sequence: CASSSLPTEGDTQYF. CDR3 sequence (DNA): TGCGCCAGCAGCTCCCTCCCGACAGAGGGAGATACGCAGTATTTT.

This clonotype occurred many times. This chain joins TRBV20-1 and TRBJ1-3; D unclear. Germline CDR1 and CDR2: DFQATT and SNEGSKA (reference sequence). The CDR3 sequence is 12 residues long. V was clipped by 0 bases and J by 7 bases, with 7 bases between them. CDR3 bases: TGCAGTGCTAGAGAGGGTTCCAACACCATATATTTT. The encoded protein is CSAREGSNTIYF.

This chain connects TRBV30 to TRBJ2-2; D gene ambiguous. This CDR3 is built from 11 residues. CDR1 is GTSNPN, CDR2 SVGIG, per germline (reference sequence). The V end was cut by 5 bases, the J end by 5 bases, with 6 bases between. The CDR3 sequence: CAWQETGELFF. The CDR3 coding sequence is TGTGCCTGGCAAGAAACCGGGGAGCTGTTTTTT.

The sample holds many counts of this clonotype. The chain is built from TRBV7-2 and TRBJ2-3; D gene uncertain. Per the germline V gene, CDR1 is SGHTA and CDR2 is FQGNSA. This CDR3 is 11 amino acids long. Trimming removed 3 bases from V and 4 bases from J, with 2 bases in between. This chain's CDR3 is CASSFSDTQYF. The CDR3 DNA follows: TGTGCCAGCAGCTTCTCAGATACGCAGTATTTT. The variable domain in full, with the rest retrieved from reference TRBV7-2 and TRBJ2-3, is GAGVSQSPSNKVTEKGKDVELRCDPISGHTALYWYRQSLGQGLEFLIYFQGNSAPDKSGLPSDRFSAERTGGSVSTLTIQRTQQEDSAVYLCASSFSDTQYFGPGTRLTVL.

This clonotype was recorded at least ten times. The rearrangement links TRBV19 to TRBJ1-1; D is ambiguous. Germline V gene data show CDR1 as LNHDA and CDR2 as SQIVND (reference sequence). V was cut by 6 bases and J by 0 bases, with 8 bases left in between. This CDR3 is built from 13 residues. CDR3 nucleotides: TGTGCCAGTAGCAAAGACCTGAACACTGAAGCTTTCTTT. Encoded protein: CASSKDLNTEAFF.

This clonotype was seen only a few times. V usage is TRBV27 and J usage is TRBJ1-1; TRBD1 aligns across 7 bases. Losses at the gene ends were 5 bases for V and 9 bases for J; bases not matched to a gene: 6. The CDR3 extends over 12 amino acids. Germline lookup yields CDR1 MNHEY and CDR2 SMNVEV (reference sequence). The CDR3 protein is CASSLPGGKAFF. The CDR3 DNA reads TGTGCCAGCAGTCTCCCAGGGGGAAAAGCTTTCTTT.

In its sample, this clonotype was seen a few times. The chain recombines TRBV24-1 with TRBJ2-3, with TRBD1 matching 9 bases. Germline CDR1 reads KGHDR; CDR2 reads SFDVKD. The CDR3 is 16 amino acids. The ends lost 1 base at V and 5 bases at J; junction bases unmatched: 6. The CDR3 region is CATSDLRDRVGDTQYF. The CDR3 region has the DNA TGTGCCACCAGTGATTTACGGGACAGGGTAGGAGATACGCAGTATTTT.

This clonotype was found a few times. This chain links TRBV7-2 with TRBJ2-7, with TRBD1 matching 7 bases. The CDR3 consists of 15 residues. Per germline, CDR1 SGHTA and CDR2 FQGNSA. The V and J ends lost 5 bases and 4 bases, in that order; junction bases with no gene match: 11. The CDR3 here is CASSRTTGAGYEQYF. The CDR3 nucleotides read TGTGCCAGCAGCCGCACTACAGGGGCTGGGTACGAGCAGTACTTC.